The sample holds a few counts of the clone carrying this TCR beta chain. This specimen comes from a study of immune characteristics of hereditary and idiopathic chronic pancreatitis. Here immunoSEQ multiplex PCR was the method, and the copy in TCRdb shows in-frame clones only, minus some. The table has some 950 clones, approximately 71% seen once. CDR1 and CDR2 from the germline V gene are MNHEY and SVGEGT. Trimming removed 0 bases at V and 0 bases at J, with 3 bases between. CDR3 length: 14 residues. The pancreas tissue came from patients undergoing total pancreatectomy with islet autotransplantation.

The material sequenced was pancreas tissue with idiopathic chronic pancreatitis. The receptor's source is a human donor with chronic pancreatitis. The genes are TRBV6-2 or TRBV6-3 and TRBJ2-1; D gene ambiguous. CDR3 DNA: TGTGCCAGCAGTTACTCTAGCTCCTACAATGAGCAGTTCTTC. Its protein product is CASSYSSSYNEQFF.